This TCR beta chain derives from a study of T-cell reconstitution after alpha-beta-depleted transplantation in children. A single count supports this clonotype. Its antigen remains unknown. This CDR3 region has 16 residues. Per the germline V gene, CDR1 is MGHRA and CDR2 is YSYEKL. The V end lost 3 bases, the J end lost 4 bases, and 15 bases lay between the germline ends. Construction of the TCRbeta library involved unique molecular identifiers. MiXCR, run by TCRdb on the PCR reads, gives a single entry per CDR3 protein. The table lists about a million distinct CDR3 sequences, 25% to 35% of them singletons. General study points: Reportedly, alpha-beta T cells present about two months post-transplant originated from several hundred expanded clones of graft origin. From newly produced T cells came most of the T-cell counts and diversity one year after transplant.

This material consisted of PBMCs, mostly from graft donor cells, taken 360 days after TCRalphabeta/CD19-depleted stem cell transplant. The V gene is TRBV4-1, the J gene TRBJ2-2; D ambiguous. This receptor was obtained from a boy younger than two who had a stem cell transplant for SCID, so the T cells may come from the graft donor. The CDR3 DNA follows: TGCGCCAGCAGCCACCTCTTGGCAGGTGGCACCGGGGAGCTGTTTTTT. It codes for CASSHLLAGGTGELFF.